Below, 5 T cell receptor beta chains from the same sample are listed, as sequenced in a study of identical twins. From the 5' RACE reads, TCRdb called clonotypes with MiXCR, one entry per CDR3 protein. The sample shows 280,000 or so distinct CDR3 sequences, about 8% of them seen only once. These same records also appear under a second study, on yellow fever vaccine responses in identical twins.

The specimen sequenced was memory (CD45RO+) T cells sorted from blood. Receptor source: a woman under 30 in good health.

In this sample, this clonotype turned up many times. The chain is built from TRBV7-2 and TRBJ1-2; D might be TRBD1 (5 bases). Germline V gives CDR1 SGHTA, CDR2 FQGNSA. Trimming removed 5 bases at V and 1 base at J, with 14 bases between. The CDR3 contains 15 residues. The DNA of the CDR3 is TGTGCCAGCAGCCCGAATCCGACAGTTAACTATGGCTACACCTTC. It codes for CASSPNPTVNYGYTF.

This clonotype was detected many times. The chain uses TRBV20-1 and TRBJ2-7, with D possibly called TRBD1 or TRBD2 (5 bases each). The CDR3 sequence is 15 residues long. Trimming removed 5 bases from V and 0 bases from J, with 17 bases in between. Germline V gene lookup returns CDR1 DFQATT and CDR2 SNEGSKA (reference sequence). CDR3 in amino acids: CSARDGVSSSYEQYV. The CDR3 DNA sequence: TGCAGTGCTCGGGACGGCGTATCAAGCTCCTACGAGCAGTACGTC.

This clonotype was seen more than once but under ten times. This chain joins TRBV6-1 and TRBJ1-1; no firm D call. With 4 bases removed from V and 4 bases from J, the gap between germline ends came to 13 bases. This CDR3 spans 14 amino acids. The germline V gene encodes CDR1 MNHNS and CDR2 SASEGT. This chain's CDR3 is CASSVEGEVTEAFF. CDR3 coding DNA: TGTGCCAGCAGTGTCGAGGGCGAGGTCACTGAAGCTTTCTTT.

V usage is TRBV12-3 or TRBV12-4 and J usage is TRBJ2-3; tentative D call: TRBD2 (5 bases). The V gene lost 7 bases and the J gene lost 5 bases, with 19 bases spanning the gap. The CDR3 is made up of 15 amino acids. The CDR3 nucleotides are TGTGCCAGCAACCCCTCTAGCTTTGGTGGAGATACGCAGTATTTT. Translation gives CASNPSSFGGDTQYF.

This clonotype was picked up a small number of times. J is TRBJ2-1 and V is TRBV24-1; D uncertain. This CDR3 has 13 residues. Germline loops: CDR1 KGHDR, CDR2 SFDVKD. The V and J ends lost 4 bases and 7 bases respectively, with 10 bases between them. This CDR3 is CATSDSDKNEQFF. CDR3 coding DNA: TGTGCCACCAGTGACTCCGACAAAAATGAGCAGTTCTTC.